A single T cell receptor beta chain is shown here with its context. The antigen is unknown. The germline V gene has CDR1 SGHVS and CDR2 FQNEAQ. The V end lost 3 bases, the J end lost 2 bases, and 8 bases lay between the germline ends. The CDR3 covers 14 residues. These data belong to a study of CD4+ T cells in melanoma. Data came from immunoSEQ multiplex PCR; TCRdb stores just in-frame clones and leaves some out. This sample has approximately 14,000 clones, with less than 65% found just once. Findings and limits, study-wide: A reported correlation linked neoantigen-specific CD4+ T cells to CD8+, macrophage and B cell function.

The TCR comes from a human donor with melanoma. Sequencing used cells from a culture (not recorded whether cultured in vitro). The chain links TRBV7-8 to TRBJ1-5; D is ambiguous. CDR3: CASSFTHRNQPQHF. DNA for the CDR3: TGTGCCAGCAGCTTTACACATCGCAATCAGCCCCAGCATTTT.